These T cell receptor beta chains were read from a single sample in a study of shared clonotypes between healthy human individuals. TCRdb's copy holds only in-frame clones and misses some; the assay was immunoSEQ multiplex PCR. The sample lists under 1,100,000 clones; around 74% were seen once. Source material: memory CD4+ T cells sorted from blood. The receptors stem from a man aged 18 to 29 in good health. Both conserved end residues are part of each CDR3. Fields, in order: V gene, J gene, D gene, clone size, CDR3 protein, CDR3 DNA. D genes are given only for firm matches. Size values are once, few and many counts, or a class for expanded clones, and some rows have none.

V gene: TRBV5-1; J gene: TRBJ2-6; D gene: .; clone size: .; CDR3 protein: CASSVPTGPRSSGANVLTF; CDR3 DNA: TGCGCCAGCAGCGTCCCTACAGGTCCAAGGAGCTCTGGGGCCAACGTCCTGACTTTC
V gene: TRBV29-1; J gene: TRBJ2-5; D gene: TRBD1; clone size: .; CDR3 protein: CSVLRQGRETQYF; CDR3 DNA: TGCAGCGTCCTCAGACAGGGTCGAGAGACCCAGTACTTC
V gene: TRBV5-6; J gene: TRBJ1-3; D gene: TRBD1; clone size: .; CDR3 protein: CASSRTGVGNTIYF; CDR3 DNA: TGTGCCAGCAGCCGGACAGGGGTTGGAAACACCATATATTTT
V gene: TRBV10-2; J gene: TRBJ2-7; D gene: TRBD2; clone size: few; CDR3 protein: CASSGSSGSFYEQYF; CDR3 DNA: TGCGCCAGCAGTGGGTCTAGCGGCAGCTTCTACGAGCAGTACTTC
V gene: TRBV11-2; J gene: TRBJ2-5; D gene: TRBD1; clone size: .; CDR3 protein: CASSIRDRQETQYF; CDR3 DNA: TGTGCCAGCAGCATCCGGGACAGACAAGAGACCCAGTACTTC
V gene: TRBV29-1; J gene: TRBJ2-5; D gene: TRBD1; clone size: .; CDR3 protein: CSADRVRQETQYF; CDR3 DNA: TGCAGCGCAGACAGGGTTAGGCAAGAGACCCAGTACTTC
V gene: TRBV9; J gene: TRBJ1-2; D gene: .; clone size: few; CDR3 protein: CASSVETGRGGYTF; CDR3 DNA: TGTGCCAGCAGCGTAGAAACGGGTAGGGGAGGCTACACCTTC
V gene: TRBV7-9; J gene: TRBJ1-1; D gene: .; clone size: .; CDR3 protein: CASSPRRGNTEAFF; CDR3 DNA: TGTGCCAGCAGCCCGAGACGGGGGAACACTGAAGCTTTCTTT
V gene: TRBV18; J gene: TRBJ2-2; D gene: .; clone size: .; CDR3 protein: CASSPRETGELFF; CDR3 DNA: TGTGCCAGCTCACCACGGGAGACCGGGGAGCTGTTTTTT
V gene: TRBV6-4; J gene: TRBJ1-6; D gene: .; clone size: .; CDR3 protein: CASSAQGGNSPLHF; CDR3 DNA: TGTGCCAGCAGCGCCCAGGGAGGCAATTCACCCCTCCACTTT
V gene: TRBV4-3; J gene: TRBJ1-1; D gene: .; clone size: .; CDR3 protein: CASSQDRGIPEAFF; CDR3 DNA: TGCGCCAGCAGCCAAGATCGCGGGATACCTGAAGCTTTCTTT